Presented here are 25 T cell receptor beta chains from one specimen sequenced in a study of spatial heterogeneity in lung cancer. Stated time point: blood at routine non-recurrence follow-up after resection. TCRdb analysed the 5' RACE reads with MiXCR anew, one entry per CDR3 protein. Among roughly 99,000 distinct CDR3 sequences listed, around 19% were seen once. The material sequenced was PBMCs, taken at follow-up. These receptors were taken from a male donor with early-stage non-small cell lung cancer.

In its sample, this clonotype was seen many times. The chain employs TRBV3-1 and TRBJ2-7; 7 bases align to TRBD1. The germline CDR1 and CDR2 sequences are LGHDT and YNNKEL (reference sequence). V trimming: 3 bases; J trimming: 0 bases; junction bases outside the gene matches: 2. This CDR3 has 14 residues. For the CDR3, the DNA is TGTGCCAGCAGCCAGTGGGACAGCTCCTACGAGCAGTACTTC. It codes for CASSQWDSSYEQYF.

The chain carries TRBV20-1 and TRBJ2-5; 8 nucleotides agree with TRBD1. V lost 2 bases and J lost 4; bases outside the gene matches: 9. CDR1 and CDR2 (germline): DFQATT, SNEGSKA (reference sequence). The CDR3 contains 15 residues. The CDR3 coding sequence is TGCAGTGCTAGACCGATGTCAGGGGGCGTAGAGACCCAGTACTTC. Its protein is CSARPMSGGVETQYF.

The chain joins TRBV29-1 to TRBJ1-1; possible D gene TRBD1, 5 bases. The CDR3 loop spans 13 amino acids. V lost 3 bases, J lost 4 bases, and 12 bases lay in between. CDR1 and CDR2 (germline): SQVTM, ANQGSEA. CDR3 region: CSVDFGGTTEAFF. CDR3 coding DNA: TGCAGCGTTGACTTTGGGGGGACCACTGAAGCTTTCTTT.

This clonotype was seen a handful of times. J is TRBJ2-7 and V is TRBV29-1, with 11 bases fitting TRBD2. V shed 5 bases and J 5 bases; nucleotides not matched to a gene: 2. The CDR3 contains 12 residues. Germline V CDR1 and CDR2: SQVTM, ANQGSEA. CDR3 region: CSVLAGGNEQYF. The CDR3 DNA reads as TGCAGCGTTCTAGCGGGAGGTAACGAGCAGTACTTC.

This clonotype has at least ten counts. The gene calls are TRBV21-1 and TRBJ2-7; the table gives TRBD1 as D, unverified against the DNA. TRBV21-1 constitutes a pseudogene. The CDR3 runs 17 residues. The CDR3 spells CASSKVGQTGGNYEQYF. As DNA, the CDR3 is TGTGCCAGCAGCAAAGTTGGTCAGACAGGGGGTAACTACGAGCAGTACTTC.

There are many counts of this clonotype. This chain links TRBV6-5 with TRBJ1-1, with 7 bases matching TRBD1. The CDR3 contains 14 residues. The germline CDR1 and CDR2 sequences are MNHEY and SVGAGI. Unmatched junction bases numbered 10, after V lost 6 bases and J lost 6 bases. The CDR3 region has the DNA TGTGCCAGCAGGTACCTACAGGGGAAACCTGAAGCTTTCTTT. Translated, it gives CASRYLQGKPEAFF.

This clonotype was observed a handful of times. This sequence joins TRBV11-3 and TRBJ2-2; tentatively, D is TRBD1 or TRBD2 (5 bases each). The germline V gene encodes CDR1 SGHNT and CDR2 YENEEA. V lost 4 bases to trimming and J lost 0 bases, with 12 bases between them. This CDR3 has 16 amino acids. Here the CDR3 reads CASSSGTAANTGELFF. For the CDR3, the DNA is TGTGCCAGCAGCTCAGGGACGGCCGCGAACACCGGGGAGCTGTTTTTT.

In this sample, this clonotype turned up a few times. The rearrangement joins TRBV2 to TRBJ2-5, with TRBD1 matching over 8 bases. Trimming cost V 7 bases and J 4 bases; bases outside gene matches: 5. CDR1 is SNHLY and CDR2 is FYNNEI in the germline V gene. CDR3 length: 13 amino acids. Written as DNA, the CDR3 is TGTGCCAGCACTCTGACAGGGGTAGAGACCCAGTACTTC. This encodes CASTLTGVETQYF.

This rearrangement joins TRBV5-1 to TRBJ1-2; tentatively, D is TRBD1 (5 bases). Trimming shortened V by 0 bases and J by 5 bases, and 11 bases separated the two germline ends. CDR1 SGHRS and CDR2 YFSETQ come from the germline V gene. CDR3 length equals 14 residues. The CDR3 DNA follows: TGCGCCAGCAGCTTGGATCCTCAGGGATATGGCTACACCTTC. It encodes CASSLDPQGYGYTF.

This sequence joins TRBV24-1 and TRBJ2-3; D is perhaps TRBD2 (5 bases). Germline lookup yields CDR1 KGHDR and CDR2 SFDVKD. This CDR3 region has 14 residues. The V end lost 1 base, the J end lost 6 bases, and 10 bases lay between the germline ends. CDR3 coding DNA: TGTGCCACCAGTGATTTTAGAGGGCTCGATACGCAGTATTTT. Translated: CATSDFRGLDTQYF.

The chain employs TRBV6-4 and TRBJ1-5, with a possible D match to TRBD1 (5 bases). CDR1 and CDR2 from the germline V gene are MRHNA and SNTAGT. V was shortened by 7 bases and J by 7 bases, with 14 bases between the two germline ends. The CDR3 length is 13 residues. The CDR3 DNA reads TGTGCCAGCACCGTGGGGGTAGGACAGCCCCAGCATTTT. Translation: CASTVGVGQPQHF.

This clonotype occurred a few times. For the CDR3, the DNA is TGTGCCAGCATGGGGGCCTACGAGCAGTACTTC. This translates into CASMGAYEQYF. V is TRBV2 and J is TRBJ2-7, with D possibly being TRBD1 or TRBD2 (5 bases each). CDR1 SNHLY and CDR2 FYNNEI come from the germline V gene. This CDR3 is built from 11 residues. The ends were cut back, 7 bases at V and 2 bases at J, with 6 bases in the middle.

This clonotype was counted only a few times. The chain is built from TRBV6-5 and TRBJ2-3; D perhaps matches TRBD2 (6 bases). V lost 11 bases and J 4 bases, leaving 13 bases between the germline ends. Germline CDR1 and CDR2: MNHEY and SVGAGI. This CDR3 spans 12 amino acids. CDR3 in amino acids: CAGGTPADTQYF. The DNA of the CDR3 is TGTGCCGGGGGGACCCCGGCAGATACGCAGTATTTT.

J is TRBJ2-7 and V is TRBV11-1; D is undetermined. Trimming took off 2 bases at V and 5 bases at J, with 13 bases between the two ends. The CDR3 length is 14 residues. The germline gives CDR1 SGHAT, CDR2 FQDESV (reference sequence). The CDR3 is CASSLSLDKNEQYF. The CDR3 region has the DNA TGTGCCAGCAGCTTAAGTCTTGATAAGAACGAGCAGTACTTC.

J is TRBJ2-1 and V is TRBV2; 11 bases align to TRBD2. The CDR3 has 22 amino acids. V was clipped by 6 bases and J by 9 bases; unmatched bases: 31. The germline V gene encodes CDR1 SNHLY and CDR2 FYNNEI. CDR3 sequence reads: CASSAQASGDPTSGKARSEQFF. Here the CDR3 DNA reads TGTGCCAGCAGCGCACAAGCATCGGGGGATCCGACTAGCGGGAAGGCGCGTAGTGAGCAGTTCTTC.

CDR3 sequence: CASSLVVSGVKNIQYF. The CDR3 DNA sequence: TGCGCCAGCAGCTTGGTCGTTTCAGGGGTGAAAAACATTCAGTACTTC. J is TRBJ2-4 and V is TRBV5-1, with a weak D call TRBD1 (6 bases). There are 16 residues in the CDR3. From germline, CDR1 is SGHRS and CDR2 YFSETQ. The V end was cut by 0 bases, the J end by 4 bases, with 14 bases between.

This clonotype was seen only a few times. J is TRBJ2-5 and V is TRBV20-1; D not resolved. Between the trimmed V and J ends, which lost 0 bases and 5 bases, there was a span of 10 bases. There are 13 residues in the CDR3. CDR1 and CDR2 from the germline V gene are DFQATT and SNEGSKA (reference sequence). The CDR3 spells CSARDTQAETQYF. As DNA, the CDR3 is TGCAGTGCTAGAGATACCCAGGCGGAGACCCAGTACTTC.

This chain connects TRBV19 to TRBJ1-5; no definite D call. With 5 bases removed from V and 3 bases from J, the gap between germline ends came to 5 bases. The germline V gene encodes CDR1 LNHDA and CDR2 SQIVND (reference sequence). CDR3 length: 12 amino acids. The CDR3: CASSVINQPQHF. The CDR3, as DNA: TGTGCCAGTAGTGTGATCAATCAGCCCCAGCATTTT. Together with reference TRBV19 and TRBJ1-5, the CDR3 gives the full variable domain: DGGITQSPKYLFRKEGQNVTLSCEQNLNHDAMYWYRQDPGQGLRLIYYSQIVNDFQKGDIAEGYSVSREKKESFPLTVTSAQKNPTAFYLCASSVINQPQHFGDGTRLSIL.

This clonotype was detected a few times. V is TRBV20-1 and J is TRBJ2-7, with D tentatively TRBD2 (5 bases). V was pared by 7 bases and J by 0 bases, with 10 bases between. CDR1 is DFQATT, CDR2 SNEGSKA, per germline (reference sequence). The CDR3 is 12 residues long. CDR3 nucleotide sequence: TGCAGTGTTTCAGAGGGCTCCTACGAGCAGTACTTC. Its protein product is CSVSEGSYEQYF.

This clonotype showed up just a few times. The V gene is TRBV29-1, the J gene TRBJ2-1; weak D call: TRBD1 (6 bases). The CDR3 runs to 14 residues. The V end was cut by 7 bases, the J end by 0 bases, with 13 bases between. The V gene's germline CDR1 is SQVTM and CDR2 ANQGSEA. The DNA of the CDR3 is TGCAGCGGTCGGGACACGAGCTCCTACAATGAGCAGTTCTTC. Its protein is CSGRDTSSYNEQFF.

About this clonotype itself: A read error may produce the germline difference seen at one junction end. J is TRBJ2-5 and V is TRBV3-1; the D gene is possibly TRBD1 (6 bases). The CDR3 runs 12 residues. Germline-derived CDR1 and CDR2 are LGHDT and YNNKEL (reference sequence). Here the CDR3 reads CASSQDPAGVNF. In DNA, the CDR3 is TGTGCCAGCAGCCAAGATCCCGCAGGGGTGAACTTC.

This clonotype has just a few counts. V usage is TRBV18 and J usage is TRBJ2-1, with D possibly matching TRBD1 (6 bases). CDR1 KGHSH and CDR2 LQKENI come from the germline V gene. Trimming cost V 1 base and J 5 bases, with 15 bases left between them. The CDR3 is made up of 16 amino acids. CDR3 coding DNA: TGTGCCAGCTCACCACTTCAAGGGGGAACGGACAATGAGCAGTTCTTC. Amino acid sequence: CASSPLQGGTDNEQFF.

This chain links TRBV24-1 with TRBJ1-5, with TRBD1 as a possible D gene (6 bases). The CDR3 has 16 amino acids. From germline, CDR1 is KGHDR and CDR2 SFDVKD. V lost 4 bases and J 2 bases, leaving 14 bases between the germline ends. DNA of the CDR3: TGTGCCACCAGTGACAGCGGTAAGGGGGGCAATCAGCCCCAGCATTTT. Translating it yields CATSDSGKGGNQPQHF.

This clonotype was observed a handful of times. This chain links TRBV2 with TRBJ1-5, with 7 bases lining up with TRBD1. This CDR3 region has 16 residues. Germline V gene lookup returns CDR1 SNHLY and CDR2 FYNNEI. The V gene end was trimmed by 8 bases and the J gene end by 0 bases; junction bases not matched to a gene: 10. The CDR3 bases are TGTGCCAGCCGCAAATCGGACAGGACTAGCAATCAGCCCCAGCATTTT. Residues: CASRKSDRTSNQPQHF.

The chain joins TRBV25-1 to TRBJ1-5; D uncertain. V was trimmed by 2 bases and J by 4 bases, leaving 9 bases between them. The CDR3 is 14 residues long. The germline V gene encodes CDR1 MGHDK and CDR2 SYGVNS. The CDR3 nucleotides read TGTGCCAGCAGTGAACGGGCTAATAATCAGCCCCAGCATTTT. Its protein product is CASSERANNQPQHF. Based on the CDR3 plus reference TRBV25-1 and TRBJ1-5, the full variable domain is EADIYQTPRYLVIGTGKKITLECSQTMGHDKMYWYQQDPGMELHLIHYSYGVNSTEKGDLSSESTVSRIRTEHFPLTLESARPSHTSQYLCASSERANNQPQHFGDGTRLSIL.